This T cell receptor (beta chain) was observed in a study of cytomegalovirus exposure and HLA in healthy donors. A remark on this clone: Its specificity is not known.

Notes on the study in general: When analyzed later, a missense DCLRE1C variant was found to be linked to TCR beta V- and J-gene trimming.

Researchers ran the PCR with 60 Vbeta and 13 Jbeta primers. Sequenced by immunoSEQ multiplex PCR; TCRdb stores in-frame clones only, minus some. The table shows 90,000 to 140,000 clones, with around 76% occurring only once. Germline V gene sequence: CDR1 SGHNT, CDR2 YENEEA. The CDR3 contains 13 residues. V was shortened by 5 bases and J by 3 bases, with 9 bases between the two germline ends. The genes are TRBV11-3 and TRBJ2-3, with TRBD1 as a possible D gene (6 bases). The sample consisted of PBMCs. The source is a man aged 35-49 years in good health and CMV-seropositive. The CDR3 loop reads CASSPRGTDTQYF. The DNA for the CDR3 is TGTGCCAGCAGCCCCAGGGGTACAGATACGCAGTATTTT.